What follows is one TCR beta chain and its context. Per the study methods: Researchers report that nucleated cell counts were estimated from reference gene primer amplification. Method: immunoSEQ multiplex PCR; TCRdb's copy keeps in-frame clones and lacks some. V, J and clone size derive from that table, while D and trimming were established from the DNA sequence. Of 200,000 to 300,000 clones listed, 81% are singletons. This sample stems from a study of blood T cell repertoires in COVID-19. In germline, CDR1 is SEHNR, CDR2 FQNEAQ (reference sequence). The CDR3 has 15 amino acids. V was clipped by 5 bases and J by 0 bases, with 13 bases between them.

The source material was peripheral blood. The source of this sequence is a woman older than 75 with COVID-19, enrolled during active disease. The chain is built from TRBV7-9 and TRBJ1-1; tentatively, D is TRBD1 (5 bases). CDR3 sequence: CASSPQAGLNTEAFF. The CDR3 nucleotides read TGTGCCAGCAGCCCCCAGGCGGGGCTGAACACTGAAGCTTTCTTT.